This T cell receptor (beta chain) was observed in a study of control samples from healthy donors and cancer patients. Using immunoSEQ multiplex PCR, the repertoire was profiled, and TCRdb retains in-frame clones only, with some absent. In the table there are around 90,000 clones, roughly nine tenths of which are singletons. CDR1 is SGHKS, CDR2 YYEKEE, per germline (reference sequence). This CDR3 contains 13 residues. Trimming took 3 bases from V and 9 from J, leaving 13 bases between them. The TCR was taken from a young man in good health. What was sequenced was blood. The V call is TRBV5-5, the J call TRBJ1-5; no clear D gene. Here the CDR3 reads CASSWMVLWPQHF. CDR3 nucleotides: TGTGCCAGCAGCTGGATGGTGCTATGGCCCCAGCATTTT.